This entry features one T cell receptor beta chain sequence. The data derive from a study of cytomegalovirus exposure and HLA in healthy donors. PCR primers comprised 60 Vbeta and 13 Jbeta primers. The protocol was immunoSEQ multiplex PCR, while the TCRdb copy is restricted to in-frame clones and leaves out a portion. The sample contains 150,000 to 200,000 clones, approximately 80% of which appear only once. The V gene's germline CDR1 is SGHAT and CDR2 FQNNGV. The ends lost 2 bases at V and 4 bases at J; junction bases unmatched: 5. This CDR3 has 16 residues. Nominal health characterized the donors when sampled, though unrecorded immune exposures were likely.

The material sequenced was PBMCs. The chain uses TRBV11-2 and TRBJ2-3; TRBD1 aligns across 11 bases. The TCR originated in a woman in her 30s in good health and CMV-seronegative. The CDR3 bases are TGTGCCAGCAGCTTATCAGGACAGGGGGCCTCAGATACGCAGTATTTT. Translated: CASSLSGQGASDTQYF.